Sequencing of this T cell receptor beta chain was carried out in a study of blood T cell repertoires in COVID-19. Looking at the study overall: The origin of the acute and convalescent COVID-19 samples was the United States, Italy and Spain. PBMCs, B-cell-depleted T cells, or T cells provided the cDNA or gDNA that made up the material.

With 2 bases removed from V and 10 bases from J, the gap between germline ends came to 6 bases. CDR1 is MDHEN and CDR2 is SYDVKM in the germline V gene. The CDR3 runs 10 residues. In the original analysis: Amplification of reference gene primers was used by the study to estimate nucleated cell counts. Clones were sequenced by immunoSEQ multiplex PCR, and TCRdb holds only the in-frame ones, with some missing. The DNA gave D and trimming, while V, J and clone size come from that table. The data show about 58,000 clones, 60% to 85% seen once. The specimen sequenced was peripheral blood. This clonotype originated in a human donor in a cohort sampled during active COVID-19. The chain joins TRBV28 to TRBJ2-7; no clear D. For the CDR3, the DNA is TGTGCCAGCAGTTTAGGGCGACAGTACTTC. Its translation: CASSLGRQYF.